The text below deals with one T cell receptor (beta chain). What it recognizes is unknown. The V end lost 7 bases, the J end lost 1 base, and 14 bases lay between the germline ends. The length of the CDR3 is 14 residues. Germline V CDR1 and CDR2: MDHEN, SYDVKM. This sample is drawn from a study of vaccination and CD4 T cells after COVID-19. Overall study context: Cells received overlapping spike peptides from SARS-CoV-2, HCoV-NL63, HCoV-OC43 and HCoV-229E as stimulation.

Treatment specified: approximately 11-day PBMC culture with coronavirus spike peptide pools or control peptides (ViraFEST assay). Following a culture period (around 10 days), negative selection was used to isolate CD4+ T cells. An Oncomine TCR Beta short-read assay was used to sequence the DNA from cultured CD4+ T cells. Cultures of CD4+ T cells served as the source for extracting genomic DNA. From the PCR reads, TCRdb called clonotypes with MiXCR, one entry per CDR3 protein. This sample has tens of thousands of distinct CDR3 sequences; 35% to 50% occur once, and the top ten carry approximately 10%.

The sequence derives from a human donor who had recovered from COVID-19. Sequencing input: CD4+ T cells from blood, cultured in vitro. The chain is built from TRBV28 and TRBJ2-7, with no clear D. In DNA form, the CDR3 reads TGTGCCAGCATCCCATCCCCCATGTCCTACGAGCAGTACTTC. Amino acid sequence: CASIPSPMSYEQYF.